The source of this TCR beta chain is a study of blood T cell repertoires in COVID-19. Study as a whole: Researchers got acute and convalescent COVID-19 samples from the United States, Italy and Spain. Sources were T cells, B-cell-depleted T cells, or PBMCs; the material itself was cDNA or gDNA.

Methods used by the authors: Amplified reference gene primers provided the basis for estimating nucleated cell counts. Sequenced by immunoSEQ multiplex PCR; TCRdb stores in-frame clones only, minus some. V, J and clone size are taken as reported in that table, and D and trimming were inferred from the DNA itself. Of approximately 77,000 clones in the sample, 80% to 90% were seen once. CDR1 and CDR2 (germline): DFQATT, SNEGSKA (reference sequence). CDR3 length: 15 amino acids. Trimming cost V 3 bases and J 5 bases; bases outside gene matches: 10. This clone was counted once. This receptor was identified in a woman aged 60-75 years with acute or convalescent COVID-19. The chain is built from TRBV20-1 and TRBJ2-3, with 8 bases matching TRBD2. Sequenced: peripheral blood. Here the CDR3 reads CSASLGRGGVDTQYF. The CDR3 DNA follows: TGCAGTGCTAGTCTGGGTCGGGGGGGTGTAGATACGCAGTATTTT.